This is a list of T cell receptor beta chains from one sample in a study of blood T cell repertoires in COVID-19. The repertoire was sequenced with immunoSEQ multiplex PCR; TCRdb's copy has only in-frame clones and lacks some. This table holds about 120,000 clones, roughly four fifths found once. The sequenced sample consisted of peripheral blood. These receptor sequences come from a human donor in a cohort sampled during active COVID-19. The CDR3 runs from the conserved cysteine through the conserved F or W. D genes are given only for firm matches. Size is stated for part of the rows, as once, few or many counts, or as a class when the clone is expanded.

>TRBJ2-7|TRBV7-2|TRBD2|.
CASSSGLAGPYEQYF
TGTGCCAGCAGCTCAGGACTAGCGGGGCCCTACGAGCAGTACTTC
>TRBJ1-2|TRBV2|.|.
CASSGQANWGYGYTF
TGTGCCAGCAGTGGACAGGCAAACTGGGGCTATGGCTACACCTTC
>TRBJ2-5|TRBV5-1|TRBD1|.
CASSTIDYRGRETQYF
TGCGCCAGCAGCACAATTGATTACAGGGGTCGAGAGACCCAGTACTTC
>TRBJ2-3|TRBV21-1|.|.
CASSKEASGGKSTDTQYF
TGTGCCAGCAGCAAAGAGGCTAGCGGGGGGAAAAGCACAGATACGCAGTATTTT
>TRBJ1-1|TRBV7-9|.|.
CASSLGRGGHGTEAFF
TGTGCCAGCAGCTTAGGACGGGGGGGGCACGGCACTGAAGCTTTCTTT
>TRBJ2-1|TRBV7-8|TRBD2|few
CASSLAAGAYNEQFF
TGTGCCAGCAGCTTAGCGGCGGGGGCCTACAATGAGCAGTTCTTC
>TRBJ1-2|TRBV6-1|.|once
CASSEAGEAYGYTF
TGTGCCAGCAGTGAAGCAGGGGAGGCCTATGGCTACACCTTC
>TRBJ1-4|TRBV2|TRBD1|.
CASRTGTGGFSEKLFF
TGTGCCAGCAGAACTGGGACAGGGGGCTTTTCGGAAAAACTGTTTTTT
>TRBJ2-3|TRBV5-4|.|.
CASSPGTDTQYF
TGTGCCAGCAGCCCAGGGACAGATACGCAGTATTTT
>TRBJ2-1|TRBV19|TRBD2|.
CASNPFGGGAGEQFF
TGTGCCAGTAATCCTTTCGGCGGGGGGGCCGGTGAGCAGTTCTTC
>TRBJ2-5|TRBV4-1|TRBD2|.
CASGSLAGGIQETQYF
TGCGCCAGCGGAAGCTTAGCGGGGGGGATCCAAGAGACCCAGTACTTC
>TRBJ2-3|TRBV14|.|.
CASSQDLGELATDTQYF
TGTGCCAGCAGCCAAGATCTTGGTGAACTTGCCACAGATACGCAGTATTTT
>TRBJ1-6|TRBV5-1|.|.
CASSLAGDNSPLHF
TGCGCCAGCAGCTTGGCTGGAGATAATTCACCCCTCCACTTT
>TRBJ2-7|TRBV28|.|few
CASSSMTVYEQYF
TGTGCCAGCAGTTCCATGACTGTCTACGAGCAGTACTTC
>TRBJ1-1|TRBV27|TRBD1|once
CASSPDRLNTEAFF
TGTGCCAGCAGCCCGGACAGGCTGAACACTGAAGCTTTCTTT
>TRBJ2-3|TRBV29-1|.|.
CSVGIGASEYTDTQYF
TGCAGCGTTGGGATTGGGGCTAGCGAGTACACAGATACGCAGTATTTT
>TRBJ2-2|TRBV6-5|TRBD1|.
CAAAGQGRAGELFF
TGTGCCGCCGCCGGACAGGGGCGCGCCGGGGAGCTGTTTTTT
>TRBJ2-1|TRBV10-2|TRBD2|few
CASTYGEGNEQFF
TGCGCCAGCACGTACGGGGAGGGAAATGAGCAGTTCTTC
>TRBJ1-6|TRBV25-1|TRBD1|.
CASSGPQGASSYNSPLHF
TGTGCCAGCAGTGGCCCCCAGGGGGCCAGCTCCTATAATTCACCCCTCCACTTT
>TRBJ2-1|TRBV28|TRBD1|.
CASRGQGHNEQFF
TGTGCCAGCAGAGGACAGGGGCACAATGAGCAGTTCTTC
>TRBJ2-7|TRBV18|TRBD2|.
CASSPDRWRGYYEQYF
TGTGCCAGCTCACCGGATCGTTGGCGGGGGTACTACGAGCAGTACTTC
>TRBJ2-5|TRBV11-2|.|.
CASSSTAGETQYF
TGTGCCAGCAGCTCAACCGCGGGGGAGACCCAGTACTTC
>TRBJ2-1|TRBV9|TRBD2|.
CASSAPQRGVPYNEQFF
TGTGCCAGCAGCGCCCCCCAGCGGGGGGTTCCTTACAATGAGCAGTTCTTC
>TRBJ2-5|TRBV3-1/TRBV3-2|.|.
CASSRTRGETQYF
TGTGCCAGCAGCCGCACTCGGGGGGAGACCCAGTACTTC
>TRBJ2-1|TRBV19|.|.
CASSFKYNEQFF
TGTGCCAGTAGTTTCAAATACAATGAGCAGTTCTTC
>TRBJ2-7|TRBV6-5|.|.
CASKGGRYEQYF
TGTGCCAGCAAGGGGGGGAGGTACGAGCAGTACTTC
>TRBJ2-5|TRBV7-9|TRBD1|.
CASVGTGQETQYF
TGTGCCAGCGTCGGGACAGGGCAAGAGACCCAGTACTTC
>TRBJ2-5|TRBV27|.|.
CASKPQRQSQETQYF
TGTGCCAGCAAACCCCAGAGGCAGTCCCAAGAGACCCAGTACTTC
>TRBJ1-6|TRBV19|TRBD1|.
CASSHIPGQGYSPLHF
TGTGCCAGTAGCCACATCCCTGGACAGGGGTACTCACCCCTCCACTTT
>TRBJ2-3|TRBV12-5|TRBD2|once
CASALGLAEGDTQYF
TGTGCTAGTGCCCTAGGACTAGCCGAAGGAGATACGCAGTATTTT
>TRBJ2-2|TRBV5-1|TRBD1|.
CASSLVTGATGELFF
TGCGCCAGCAGCTTGGTGACAGGGGCCACCGGGGAGCTGTTTTTT
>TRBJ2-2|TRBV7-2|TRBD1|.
CASSFRGRTGELFF
TGTGCCAGCAGCTTCAGGGGGCGCACCGGGGAGCTGTTTTTT
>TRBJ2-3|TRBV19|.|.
CASSMGPGGMDTQYF
TGTGCCAGTAGTATGGGACCGGGGGGCATGGATACGCAGTATTTT
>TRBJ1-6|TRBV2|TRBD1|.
CASRMDRDTSPLHF
TGTGCCAGCAGAATGGACAGGGATACTTCACCCCTCCACTTT
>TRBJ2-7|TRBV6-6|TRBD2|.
CASSRSGGSFLEQYF
TGTGCCAGCAGCCGGAGCGGGGGCTCATTCTTAGAGCAGTACTTC
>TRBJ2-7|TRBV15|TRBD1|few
CATSRGGALYEQYF
TGTGCCACCAGTAGAGGGGGCGCACTGTACGAGCAGTACTTC